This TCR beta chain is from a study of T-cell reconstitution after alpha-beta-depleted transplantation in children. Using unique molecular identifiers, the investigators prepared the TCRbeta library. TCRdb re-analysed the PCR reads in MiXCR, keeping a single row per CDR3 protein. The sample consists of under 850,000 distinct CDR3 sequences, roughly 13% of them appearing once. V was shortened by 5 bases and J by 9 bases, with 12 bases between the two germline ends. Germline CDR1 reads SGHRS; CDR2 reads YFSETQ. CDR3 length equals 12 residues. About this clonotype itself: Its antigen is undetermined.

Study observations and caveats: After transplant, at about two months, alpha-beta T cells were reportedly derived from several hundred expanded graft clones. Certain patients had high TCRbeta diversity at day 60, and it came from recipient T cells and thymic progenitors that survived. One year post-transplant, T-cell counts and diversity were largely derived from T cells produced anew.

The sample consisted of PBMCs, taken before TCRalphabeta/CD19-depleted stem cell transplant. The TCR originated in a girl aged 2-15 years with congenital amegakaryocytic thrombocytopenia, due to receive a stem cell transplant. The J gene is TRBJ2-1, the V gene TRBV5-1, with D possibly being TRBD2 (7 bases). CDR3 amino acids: CASSPAGAEQFF. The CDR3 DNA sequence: TGCGCCAGCAGTCCCGCGGGGGCTGAGCAGTTCTTC.